This T cell receptor beta chain was observed in a study of cytomegalovirus exposure and HLA in healthy donors. With 60 Vbeta and 13 Jbeta primers, the PCR was carried out. Here immunoSEQ multiplex PCR was the method, and the copy in TCRdb shows in-frame clones only, minus some. The sample contains about 150,000 clones, roughly three quarters of which appear only once. CDR1 is MNHNS and CDR2 is SASEGT in the germline V gene. The CDR3 is 11 residues long. Trimming shortened V by 7 bases and J by 5 bases, and 8 bases separated the two germline ends. This clone was seen a handful of times. Its antigen is undetermined. Points from the study as a whole: Cytomegalovirus-associated status was assigned to more than 150 TCR beta chains. A later analysis found that most CMV-associated TCR beta chains appeared HLA-restricted. Across donors, most TCRs were seen rarely, yet some public ones were widespread. A missense variant in DCLRE1C was later tied to TCR beta V- and J-gene trimming.

The TCR originated in a man aged 25 to 40 in good health and CMV-seropositive. The J gene is TRBJ2-5, the V gene TRBV6-1; D call uncertain. Sample: PBMCs. As DNA, the CDR3 is TGTGCCAGCATTCTCCTGGAGACCCAGTACTTC. Protein product: CASILLETQYF.